This paragraph reports one TCR beta chain. This entry comes from a study of tumor-infiltrating lymphocytes in localized non-small cell lung cancer. Study summary: Patients included smokers and never-smokers with various histologies, some sampled after neoadjuvant chemotherapy. Resected tumor was paired with non-adjacent uninvolved lung from the same patient.

Repertoires were generated with immunoSEQ multiplex PCR, while TCRdb's copy carries only in-frame clones and drops some. The repertoire holds 9,500 to 15,000 clones, with just over 65% as singletons. CDR1 and CDR2 from the germline V gene are LNHDA and SQIVND (reference sequence). Trimming pared 6 bases from V and 4 bases from J, leaving 19 bases between. CDR3 size: 16 residues. V gene TRBV19 combines with J gene TRBJ1-3, with D perhaps TRBD1 (5 bases). The source of this sequence is a human donor with non-small cell lung cancer. The specimen sequenced was uninvolved lung tissue not adjacent to the tumor. The CDR3: CASRPGGGGAGNTIYF. The DNA for the CDR3 is TGTGCCAGTAGACCCGGCGGTGGAGGGGCAGGAAACACCATATATTTT.